The TCR beta chain under discussion was sequenced for a study of cytomegalovirus exposure and HLA in healthy donors. Unrecorded immune exposures were likely, despite nominal health at sampling. Trimming stripped 5 bases from V and 5 bases from J, with 9 bases between. This CDR3 is 12 amino acids long. Per germline, CDR1 MDHEN and CDR2 SYDVKM. PCR amplification relied on 60 Vbeta primers (plus 13 Jbeta primers). As handled by the study authors: In a later analysis, around 10 million of approximately 81 million unique beta chains occurred in at least two donors. Libraries were prepared by immunoSEQ multiplex PCR; TCRdb keeps only in-frame clonotypes and omits some of them. From that table come the V and J calls and clone size; the DNA was used to work out D and trimming. The repertoire consists of under 200,000 clones, with 82% occurring once and the leading ten covering around 9.1%.

Sequenced material: PBMCs. This clonotype originated in a male donor in good health and CMV-seropositive. The chain couples TRBV28 to TRBJ1-1, with D possibly TRBD1 on 5 matching bases. The CDR3 DNA sequence: TGTGCCAGCAGTCAACAGGAGACTGAAGCTTTCTTT. It specifies CASSQQETEAFF.